Described below is a single T cell receptor beta chain sequence and its context. This clonotype was counted many times. What antigen it recognizes has not been identified. There are no base qualities to consult, and no much larger clone falls within one base. The sequencer was an Illumina HiSeq 2000. TCR beta chain libraries were generated through multiplex PCR amplification. High-throughput sequencing was used to analyze the amplified TCR beta chain products. Starting from the raw public reads, TCRdb applied fastp trimming at Q25, assembled clones with MiXCR and retained in-frame beta chains. Here each entry gathers all rows of one CDR3 protein and keeps the most common genes and DNA. The sample contains about 230,000 distinct CDR3 sequences, 32% of them found a single time. Roughly 1.5% of the sample rests with the top ten. Lymph node samples came from the axillary draining lymph nodes of breast cancer patients.

Including the terminal cysteine and phenylalanine, the CDR3 comprises 15 residues. Only the CDR3 region is kept as DNA, spanning 45 bases read in frame from base 1. V and J are truncated by 1 base and 4 bases respectively, leaving an intervening sequence of 14 bases. The germline V gene sets CDR1 to SGHRS and CDR2 to YFSETQ. The data are from a study of breast tumors, draining lymph nodes, adjacent tissues (TCRdb year 2016). Looking at the study overall: Breast cancer patients provided tumor, adjacent nontumor tissue and axillary lymph nodes, and the study compared the TCR beta repertoires across these three sources. The study was designed to assess the relationships and possible T-cell exchange between tumor, surrounding tissue and draining lymph node repertoires in human breast cancer.

The study at large found these results: Tumors showed preferential V and J gene usage, and their T-cell repertoire diversity fell below that of lymph nodes yet above that of nontumor tissue. The similarity between tumor and nontumor tissue repertoires was significantly greater in luminal-like breast cancer than in basal-like breast cancer. The data were considered consistent with most tumor T cells being derived from the lymph node and subsequently expanding within tumor tissue. The conclusion that tumor T cells originate in lymph nodes was framed as consistent with a hypothesis rather than directly demonstrated.

The sequenced material came from axillary lymph node tissue. The sequence joins TRBV5-1 to TRBJ1-2; a weak D assignment points to TRBD1 (6 bases agree). The source is a female donor with breast cancer. Some clones in this sample may be carry-over from other donors' samples. CDR3 loop: CASSLYSGEGYGYTF. The DNA sequence is as follows: TGCGCCAGCAGCTTGTACTCAGGGGAAGGCTATGGCTACACCTTC.